This is a list of T cell receptor beta chains from one sample in a study of response to subunit inactivated influenza vaccine. Each CDR3 protein is one row after TCRdb ran MiXCR on the RT-PCR reads. The table records about 190,000 distinct CDR3 sequences, approximately 14% of them present only once. The material was CD8+ T cells sorted from PBMCs, obtained about 5 days after vaccination. The receptor set was obtained from a man aged 50 to 59 who received an inactivated influenza vaccine. CDR3s leave out the opening cysteine and the closing phenylalanine or tryptophan. D genes are given only for firm matches. Size values are once, few and many counts, or a class for expanded clones, and some rows have none.

J | V | D | size | CDR3
TRBJ2-3 | TRBV9 | - | - | ASSVDGGGTTDTQY
TRBJ2-7 | TRBV4-1 | TRBD1 | - | ASSHESLGQGYEQY
TRBJ2-1 | TRBV29-1 | TRBD1 | - | SVGTGQGINEQF
TRBJ2-7 | TRBV5-5 | - | many | ASKTSYEQY
TRBJ2-7 | TRBV7-9 | - | many | ASSPGIYEQY
TRBJ2-2 | TRBV28 | - | few | ASSLAIGTNANTGELF
TRBJ2-7 | TRBV28 | TRBD1 | many | ASSLWGQTYEQY
TRBJ1-3 | TRBV11-2 | - | once | ASSFDSSGNTIY
TRBJ2-5 | TRBV3-1 | - | - | ASSQVRGKETQY
TRBJ2-1 | TRBV7-9 | - | few | ASSLDGTQQF
TRBJ2-7 | TRBV4-2 | TRBD1 | few | ASSNGQGALEQY
TRBJ2-5 | TRBV13 | TRBD1 | few | ASSLGYRGKETQY
TRBJ2-1 | TRBV5-1 | TRBD2 | many | ASSFLAGDVGEQF
TRBJ2-3 | TRBV28 | TRBD2 | few | ASSFQSPSSGGRNPTDTQY
TRBJ1-6 | TRBV4-3 | TRBD1 | many | ASSQGTGYNSPLH
TRBJ2-7 | TRBV27 | - | few | ASSPGRYEQY
TRBJ1-2 | TRBV5-1 | TRBD1 | few | ASRPGGEYGYT
TRBJ2-7 | TRBV4-3 | - | - | ASSRARGAVTEQY
TRBJ2-2 | TRBV20-1 | - | - | SARRAGWEAGELF
TRBJ2-2 | TRBV28 | - | - | AISAGRNTGELF
TRBJ2-7 | TRBV24-1 | - | many | ATSDPRDTREQY
TRBJ2-7 | TRBV9 | - | few | ASSEGGSGTYEQY
TRBJ2-6 | TRBV9 | TRBD2 | few | ASSVGRGSGANVLT
TRBJ2-1 | TRBV24-1 | TRBD1 | - | ATSGTGAYNEQF
TRBJ1-5 | TRBV27 | - | - | ASSTLGSNQPQH
TRBJ2-2 | TRBV20-1 | TRBD2 | - | SARREGLRTGELF
TRBJ2-2 | TRBV7-9 | - | - | ASSMEGIYTGELF
TRBJ2-3 | TRBV4-3 | - | - | ASSQQRGGEFTDTQY
TRBJ2-7 | TRBV4-1 | - | - | ASSQKAGTYSYEQY
TRBJ2-1 | TRBV29-1 | TRBD1 | - | SVEPGQGFEQF
TRBJ2-3 | TRBV3-1 | - | few | ASSLSGPLSTDTQY
TRBJ2-7 | TRBV12-3/TRBV12-4 | TRBD1 | - | ASSLGGTVFREQY
TRBJ2-1 | TRBV12-3/TRBV12-4 | - | few | ASSFRQGIWNEQF
TRBJ1-1 | TRBV9 | - | - | ASSVVSDPNTEAF
TRBJ2-2 | TRBV15 | - | - | ATSRDRAMSGELF
TRBJ2-3 | TRBV7-2 | - | few | ASSPPWGSGTDTQY
TRBJ1-5 | TRBV13 | - | - | ASSKDGQPQH
TRBJ2-3 | TRBV5-1 | - | few | ASSFSVGTDTQY
TRBJ1-2 | TRBV12-3/TRBV12-4 | - | - | ASSLGYYGYT
TRBJ1-1 | TRBV30 | - | - | AWSEIGFGAF
TRBJ1-1 | TRBV10-3 | - | - | AISESLAGPQVNTEAF
TRBJ2-2 | TRBV6-5 | - | few | ASSYFAGELF
TRBJ2-3 | TRBV3-1 | TRBD2 | many | ASSRRLAPFTDTQY
TRBJ2-7 | TRBV29-1 | TRBD2 | few | SVDAGGGPLGEQY
TRBJ1-5 | TRBV6-2/TRBV6-3 | - | few | ASSFSFVTQPQH
TRBJ2-1 | TRBV28 | TRBD2 | - | ASSRTSGNNEQF
TRBJ2-1 | TRBV6-2/TRBV6-3 | - | few | ASSLAANSYNEQF
TRBJ2-7 | TRBV7-9 | - | - | ASSLVPSEQY
TRBJ2-7 | TRBV7-2 | - | - | ASSFTQQEKEQY
TRBJ1-1 | TRBV5-1 | - | - | ASSLAGQNTEAF
TRBJ1-5 | TRBV4-1 | - | - | ASSQEDLQPQH
TRBJ2-3 | TRBV11-2 | TRBD2 | - | ASSSRARLAGGHPSTDTQY